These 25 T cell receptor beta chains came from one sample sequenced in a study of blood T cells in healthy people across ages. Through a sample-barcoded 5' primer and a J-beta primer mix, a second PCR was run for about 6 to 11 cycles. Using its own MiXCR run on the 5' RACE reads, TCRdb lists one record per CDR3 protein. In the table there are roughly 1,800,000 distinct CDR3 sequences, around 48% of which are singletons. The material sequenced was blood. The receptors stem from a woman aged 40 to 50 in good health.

The CDR3 sequence is CASSPGEAADTQYF. Here the CDR3 DNA reads TGTGCCAGCAGCCCTGGGGAAGCGGCAGATACGCAGTATTTT. The J gene is TRBJ2-3, the V gene TRBV4-2; TRBD2 might be the D (5 bases). Germline-derived CDR1 and CDR2 are LGHNA and YNFKEQ. Trimming took off 4 bases at V and 4 bases at J, with 12 bases between the two ends. This CDR3 is built from 14 residues.

Here the CDR3 DNA reads TGTGCCAGCATTCGGGACAGGGATGGCTACACCTTC. Translated: CASIRDRDGYTF. The chain combines TRBV2 with TRBJ1-2; TRBD1 agrees at 9 bases. This CDR3 comprises 12 residues. Germline lookup yields CDR1 SNHLY and CDR2 FYNNEI. V lost 7 bases and J lost 6; bases outside the gene matches: 3. The variable domain in full, completed from reference TRBV2 and TRBJ1-2, reads EPEVTQTPSHQVTQMGQEVILRCVPISNHLYFYWYRQILGQKVEFLVSFYNNEISEKSEIFDDQFSVERPDGSNFTLKIRSTKLEDSAMYFCASIRDRDGYTFGSGTRLTVV.

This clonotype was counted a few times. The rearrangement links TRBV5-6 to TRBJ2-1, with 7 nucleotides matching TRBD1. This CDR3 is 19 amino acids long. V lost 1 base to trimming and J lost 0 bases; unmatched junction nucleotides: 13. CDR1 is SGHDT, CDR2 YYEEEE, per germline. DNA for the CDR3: TGTGCCAGCAGCTTGACGCCGCTTGTGTCAGGGGGCTCCTACAATGAGCAGTTCTTC. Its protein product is CASSLTPLVSGGSYNEQFF.

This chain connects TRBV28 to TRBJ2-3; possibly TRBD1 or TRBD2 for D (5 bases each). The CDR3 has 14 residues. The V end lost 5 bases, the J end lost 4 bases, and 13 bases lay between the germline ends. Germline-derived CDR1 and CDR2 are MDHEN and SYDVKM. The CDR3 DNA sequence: TGTGCCAGCAGTCCAACGGGGACGTCAGATACGCAGTATTTT. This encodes CASSPTGTSDTQYF.

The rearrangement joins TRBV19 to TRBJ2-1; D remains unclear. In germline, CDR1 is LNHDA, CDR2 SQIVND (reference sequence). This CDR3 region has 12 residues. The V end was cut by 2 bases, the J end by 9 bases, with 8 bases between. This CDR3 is CASSILGTEQFF. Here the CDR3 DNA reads TGTGCCAGTAGTATATTGGGCACTGAGCAGTTCTTC. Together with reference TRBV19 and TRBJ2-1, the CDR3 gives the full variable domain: DGGITQSPKYLFRKEGQNVTLSCEQNLNHDAMYWYRQDPGQGLRLIYYSQIVNDFQKGDIAEGYSVSREKKESFPLTVTSAQKNPTAFYLCASSILGTEQFFGPGTRLTVL.

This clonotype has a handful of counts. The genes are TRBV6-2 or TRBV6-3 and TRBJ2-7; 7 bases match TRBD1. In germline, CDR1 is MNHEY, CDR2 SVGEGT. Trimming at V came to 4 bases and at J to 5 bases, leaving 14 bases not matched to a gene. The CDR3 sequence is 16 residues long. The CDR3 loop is CASSWRTGVGDNEQYF. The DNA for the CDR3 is TGTGCCAGCAGTTGGAGGACAGGCGTCGGCGATAACGAGCAGTACTTC.

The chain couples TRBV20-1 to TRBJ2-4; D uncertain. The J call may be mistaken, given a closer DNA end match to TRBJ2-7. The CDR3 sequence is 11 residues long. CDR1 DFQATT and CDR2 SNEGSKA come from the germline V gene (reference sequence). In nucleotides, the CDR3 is TGCAGTGCTAGAAATACCTACGAGCAGTACTTC. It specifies CSARNTYEQYF.

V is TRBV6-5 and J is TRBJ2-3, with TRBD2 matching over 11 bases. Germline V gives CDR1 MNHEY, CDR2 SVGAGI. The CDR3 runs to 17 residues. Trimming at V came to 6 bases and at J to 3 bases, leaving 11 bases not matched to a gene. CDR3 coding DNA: TGTGCCAGCAGGATTACTAGCGGGGGAGCGGGGACAGATACGCAGTATTTT. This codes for CASRITSGGAGTDTQYF.

The CDR3 bases are TGCAGCGGTTACGGACAGGGGGACTACACCTTC. Its translation is CSGYGQGDYTF. The J gene is TRBJ1-2, the V gene TRBV29-1; TRBD1 matches 10 bases. Germline V lookup: CDR1 SQVTM, CDR2 ANQGSEA. Losses at the gene ends were 7 bases for V and 10 bases for J; bases not matched to a gene: 6. The CDR3 is 11 amino acids.

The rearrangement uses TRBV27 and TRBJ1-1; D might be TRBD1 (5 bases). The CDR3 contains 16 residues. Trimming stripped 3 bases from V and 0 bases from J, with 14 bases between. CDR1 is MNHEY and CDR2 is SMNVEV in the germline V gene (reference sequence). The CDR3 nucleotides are TGTGCCAGCAGTTTCGTCCGGGACCGAGTGAACACTGAAGCTTTCTTT. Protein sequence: CASSFVRDRVNTEAFF.

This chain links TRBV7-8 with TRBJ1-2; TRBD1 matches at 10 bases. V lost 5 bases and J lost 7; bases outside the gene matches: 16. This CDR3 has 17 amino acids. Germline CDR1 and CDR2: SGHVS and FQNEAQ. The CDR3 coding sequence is TGTGCCAGCAGCGGGGGATGGACAGGGGGAGCGGCGTCTGGCTACACCTTC. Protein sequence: CASSGGWTGGAASGYTF.

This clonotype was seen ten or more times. The CDR3 region is CASRPGLPTDTQYF. The CDR3 nucleotides read TGTGCCAGCAGGCCGGGACTACCAACAGATACGCAGTATTTT. V gene TRBV7-2 combines with J gene TRBJ2-3, with 7 bases aligning to TRBD2. The germline V gene has CDR1 SGHTA and CDR2 FQGNSA. J gave up 3 bases and V 6 bases, and 6 bases lay outside the gene matches. This CDR3 has 14 residues. Together with reference TRBV7-2 and TRBJ2-3, the CDR3 gives the full variable domain: GAGVSQSPSNKVTEKGKDVELRCDPISGHTALYWYRQSLGQGLEFLIYFQGNSAPDKSGLPSDRFSAERTGGSVSTLTIQRTQQEDSAVYLCASRPGLPTDTQYFGPGTRLTVL.

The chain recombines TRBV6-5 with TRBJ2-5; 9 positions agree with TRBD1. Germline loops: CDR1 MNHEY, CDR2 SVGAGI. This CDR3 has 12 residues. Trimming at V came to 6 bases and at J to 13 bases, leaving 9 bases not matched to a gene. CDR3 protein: CASRIGQGFWYF. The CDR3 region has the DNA TGTGCCAGCAGGATCGGACAGGGGTTCTGGTACTTC.

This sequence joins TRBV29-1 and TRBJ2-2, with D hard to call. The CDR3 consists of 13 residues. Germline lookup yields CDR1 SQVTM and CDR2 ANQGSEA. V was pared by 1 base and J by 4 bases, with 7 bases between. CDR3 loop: CSVEVVVTGELFF. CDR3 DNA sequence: TGCAGCGTTGAAGTAGTGGTCACCGGGGAGCTGTTTTTT.

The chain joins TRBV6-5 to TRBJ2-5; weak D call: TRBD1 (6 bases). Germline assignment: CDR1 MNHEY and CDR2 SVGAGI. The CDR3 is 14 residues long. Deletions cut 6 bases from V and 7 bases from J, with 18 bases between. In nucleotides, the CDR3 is TGTGCCAGCAGAACCGTGGACAGTGCTTGGACCCAGTACTTC. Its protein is CASRTVDSAWTQYF.

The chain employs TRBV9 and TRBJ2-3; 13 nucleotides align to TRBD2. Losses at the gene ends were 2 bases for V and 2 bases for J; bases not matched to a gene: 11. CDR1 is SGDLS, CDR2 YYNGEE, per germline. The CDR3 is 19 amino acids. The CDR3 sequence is CASSVPTSGGSLLTDTQYF. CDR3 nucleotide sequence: TGTGCCAGCAGCGTGCCGACTAGCGGGGGGTCCCTTCTCACAGATACGCAGTATTTT.

The CDR3 loop is CATSRDVLRGGDTGELFF. The CDR3 DNA reads as TGTGCCACCAGCAGAGATGTATTGCGGGGGGGTGACACCGGGGAGCTGTTTTTT. This chain links TRBV15 with TRBJ2-2; 9 nucleotides line up with TRBD2. V shed 0 bases and J 3 bases; nucleotides not matched to a gene: 8. Germline CDR1 and CDR2: LNHNV and YYDKDF (reference sequence). The CDR3 extends over 18 amino acids.

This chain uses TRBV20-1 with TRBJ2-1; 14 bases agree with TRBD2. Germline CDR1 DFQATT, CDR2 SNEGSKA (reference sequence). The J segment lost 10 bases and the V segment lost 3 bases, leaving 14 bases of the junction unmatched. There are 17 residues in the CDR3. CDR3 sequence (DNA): TGCAGTGCTAGGCCGGGACTAGCGGGGGTTTCCCTCTACGAGCAGTTCTTC. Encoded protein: CSARPGLAGVSLYEQFF.

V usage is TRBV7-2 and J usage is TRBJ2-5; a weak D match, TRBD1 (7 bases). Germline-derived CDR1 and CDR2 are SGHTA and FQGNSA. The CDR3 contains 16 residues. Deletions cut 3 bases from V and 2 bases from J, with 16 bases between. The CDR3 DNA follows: TGTGCCAGCAGCTTCAACCCAGGGGGGAGGCAAGAGACCCAGTACTTC. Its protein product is CASSFNPGGRQETQYF. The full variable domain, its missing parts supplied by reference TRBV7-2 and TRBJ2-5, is GAGVSQSPSNKVTEKGKDVELRCDPISGHTALYWYRQSLGQGLEFLIYFQGNSAPDKSGLPSDRFSAERTGGSVSTLTIQRTQQEDSAVYLCASSFNPGGRQETQYFGPGTRLLVL.

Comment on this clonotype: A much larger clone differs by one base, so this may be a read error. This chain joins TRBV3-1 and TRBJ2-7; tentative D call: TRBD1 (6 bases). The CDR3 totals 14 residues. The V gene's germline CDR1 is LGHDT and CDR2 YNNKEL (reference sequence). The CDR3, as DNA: TGTACCAGCAGCCATGTAAGGGGGAAGAACGAGCAGTACTTC. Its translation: CTSSHVRGKNEQYF.

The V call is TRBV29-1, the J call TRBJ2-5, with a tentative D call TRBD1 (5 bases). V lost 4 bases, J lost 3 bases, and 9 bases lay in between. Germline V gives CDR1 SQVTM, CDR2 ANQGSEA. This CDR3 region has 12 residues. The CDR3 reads CSVGSREETQYF. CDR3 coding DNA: TGCAGCGTTGGCTCCAGGGAAGAGACCCAGTACTTC.

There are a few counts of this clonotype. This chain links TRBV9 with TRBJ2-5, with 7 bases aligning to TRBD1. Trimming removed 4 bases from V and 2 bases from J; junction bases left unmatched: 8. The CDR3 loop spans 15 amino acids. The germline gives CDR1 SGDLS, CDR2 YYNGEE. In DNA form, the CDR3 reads TGTGCCAGCAGCCCTTGGACAGGCCATCAAGAGACCCAGTACTTC. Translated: CASSPWTGHQETQYF.

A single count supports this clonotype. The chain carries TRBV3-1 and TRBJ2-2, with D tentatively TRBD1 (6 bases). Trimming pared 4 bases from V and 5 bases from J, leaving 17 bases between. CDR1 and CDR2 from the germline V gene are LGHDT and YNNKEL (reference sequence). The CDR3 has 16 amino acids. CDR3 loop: CASSRGDRRATGELFF. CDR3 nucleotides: TGTGCCAGCAGCCGAGGTGACAGGAGAGCTACCGGGGAGCTGTTTTTT. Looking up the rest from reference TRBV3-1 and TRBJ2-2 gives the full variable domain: DTAVSQTPKYLVTQMGNDKSIKCEQNLGHDTMYWYKQDSKKFLKIMFSYNNKELIINETVPNRFSPKSPDKAHLNLHINSLELGDSAVYFCASSRGDRRATGELFFGEGSRLTVL.

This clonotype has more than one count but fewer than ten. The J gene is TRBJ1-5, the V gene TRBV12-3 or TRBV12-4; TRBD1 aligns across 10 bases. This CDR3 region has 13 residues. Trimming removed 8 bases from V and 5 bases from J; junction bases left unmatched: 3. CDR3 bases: TGTGCCAGCCTTGGGACAGGGGATCAGCCCCAGCATTTT. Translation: CASLGTGDQPQHF.

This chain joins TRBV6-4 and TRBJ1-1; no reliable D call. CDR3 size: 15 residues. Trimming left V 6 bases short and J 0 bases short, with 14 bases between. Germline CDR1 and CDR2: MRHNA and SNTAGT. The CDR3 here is CASRLHGAMNTEAFF. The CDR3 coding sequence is TGTGCCAGCAGGCTACACGGAGCAATGAACACTGAAGCTTTCTTT.